A selection of T cell receptor beta chains follows, all from one sample in a study of cytomegalovirus exposure and HLA in healthy donors. This table comes from immunoSEQ multiplex PCR, and its TCRdb copy is limited to in-frame clones, with some not included. The sample lists more than 150,000 clones; more than 75% were seen once. Material: PBMCs. The receptors come from a man between 18 and 29 years old in good health and CMV-seropositive. Each CDR3 is given with its conserved first and last residue. D genes are given only for firm matches. Size is stated for part of the rows, as once, few or many counts, or as a class when the clone is expanded.

- once TRBJ2-3 16 TRBV27 TGTGCCAGCAGACCCTCGGGGTACAGGGAGACAGATACGCAGTATTTT CASRPSGYRETDTQYF
- - TRBJ1-1 13 TRBV7-2 TGTGCCAGCAGCTCTATTGGGAACACTGAAGCTTTCTTT CASSSIGNTEAFF
- once TRBJ1-2 15 TRBV7-8 TGTGCCAGCATCCCGCAGGGCGGAGCTAACTATGGCTACACCTTC CASIPQGGANYGYTF
- - TRBJ2-3 11 TRBV2 TGTGCCAGCAGTCAGAGCGGTACGCAGTATTTT CASSQSGTQYF
- - TRBJ1-2 15 TRBV6-5 TGTGCCAGCAGTTACTCGCTATCCGCTTTCTATGGCTACACCTTC CASSYSLSAFYGYTF
TRBD2 - TRBJ2-1 14 TRBV11-3 TGTGCCAGCAGCGCGGGGGGAACTTACAATGAGCAGTTCTTC CASSAGGTYNEQFF
- - TRBJ1-5 15 TRBV2 TGTGCCAGCAGTGAGTTAGATTATAGCAATCAGCCCCAGCATTTT CASSELDYSNQPQHF
- - TRBJ2-4 17 TRBV13 TGTGCCAGCAGCTCTTGGGACGGTACAGGGACCAAAAACATTCAGTACTTC CASSSWDGTGTKNIQYF
- - TRBJ2-3 16 TRBV5-5 TGTGCCAGCAGCTTTACTCGGGAAGATCGGGTCTTTCCGCAGTATTTT CASSFTREDRVFPQYF
- - TRBJ2-3 15 TRBV6-4 TGTGCCAGCAGTGACTCCCTGGGGGGTACAGATACGCAGTATTTT CASSDSLGGTDTQYF
TRBD2 - TRBJ2-7 13 TRBV28 TGTGCCAGCAGGGCGGGGGTGGAGTACGAGCAGTACTTC CASRAGVEYEQYF